This entry features one T cell receptor (beta chain) sequence. Its antigen specificity is not known. Nothing much larger sits one base from this clone, and base qualities are not available. The CDR3 has 16 amino acids, counting the end cysteine and phenylalanine. The CDR3 DNA has 48 bases and is translated from base 1. CDR1 and CDR2 (MDHEN, SYDVKM) derive from the germline V gene. V is clipped by 5 bases and J by 5 bases, and the sequence between their germline boundaries is 21 bases long. Using the deep immunoSEQ assay, multiplex PCR amplified TCR CDR3 regions from genomic DNA. Extracted genomic DNA from each cell subset was spread evenly across all wells of several immunoSEQ 96-well plates, with each plate serving as a replicate. For sorted subsets, around 200 ng genomic DNA, equal to 30,000 or so T cell genomes, was loaded into each replicate PCR. The purified libraries were quantified using a Qubit 3.0 fluorometer, sized with a Bioanalyzer 2100, and then quantified again using the KAPA Library Quantification kit. Every immunoSEQ 96-well plate was sequenced on a separate single-read 150-cycle Illumina NextSeq 550 flow cell. For the original study's pipeline: Because the immunoSEQ output included only junctional sequences and no quality scores, the filtering could not be the same as the filtering used for full-length reads. To assign V/J genes and CDR3, sequences were annotated using PyIR, a Python wrapper for IgBLAST v1.9, with IMGT germline references. Reads were removed for weak V/J assignments (E-value above 1e-6), missing CDR3, stop codons, out-of-frame junctions, or ambiguous translated residues. A V3J clonotype was defined by an identical inferred V gene, J gene, and CDR3 amino acid sequence. The percentage overlap between two repertoires was calculated by dividing the number of shared unique clonotypes by the size of the smaller repertoire. Repertoire richness was assessed with RTK rarefaction, the Chao1 estimator, and Recon v2.1 estimates of unobserved clonotypes. For all TCRbeta clonotypes obtained by the gDNA method from a few donors, generation probabilities were computed with OLGA. What TCRdb holds here is the immuneACCESS table cut down to in-frame rearrangements. Part of the clones is not present; checked against another copy, under half of the missing clones reflect an unresolved V gene, and the others are unexplained. V and J calls and clone size are those listed in that table; D and trimming were worked out from the DNA. Counted in this sample were 2 million or so clones; roughly 94% of them appeared once. Roughly 0.13% of the sample comes from the top ten.

This record comes from a study of shared clonotypes between healthy human individuals (dated by TCRdb to the early 2020s). Concerning the study at large: A couple of women and a few men aged 18 to 49 years were included in the cohort. For each donor, CD4 naive and CD4 memory were each run on three plates, CD8 naive on two plates, and CD8 memory on one plate. Blood TCR repertoires of about five healthy adults were deeply sequenced to estimate repertoire size and the extent of clonotype sharing between individuals. To increase sequencing depth and limit assay-specific biases, different laboratories used diverse techniques to prepare libraries and sequence TCR repertoires. Leukapheresis yielded between about 0.9 and 8.9 billion PBMCs per donor.

The paper as a whole reports these results and caveats: Compared with non-shared clonotypes, clonotypes shared by all four sorted-subset donors had higher generation probabilities. Larger estimated clonotype richness was generally found for naive subsets than for memory subsets. The small number of donors limited the genetic and exposure-history diversity represented. Incomplete sequencing was indicated by rarefaction of sorted-subset datasets, despite the large sequencing depth. Based on pairwise subsampling, the degree of clonotype sharing among donors was expected to be affected by sequencing depth. Across several donors, approximately 5% of naive CD4, around 3.5% of naive CD8, 2% to 2.5% of memory CD4, and approximately 0.4% of memory CD8 clonotypes were shared. Sampling was restricted to blood, and TCR repertoires in tissues likely differ from the TCR repertoires found in blood.

Healthy HIV-negative adults with no recently reported acute infections or vaccinations were included as donors. Every donor was a Caucasian adult residing in Nashville, Tennessee, USA. CD4+ T cells were enriched through magnetic negative selection, after which naive cells were positively selected on CD45RA and the remaining negative fraction served as the memory subset. After blood collection by leukapheresis, PBMCs were isolated using Ficoll-Histopaque density gradient centrifugation and then cryopreserved in the vapor phase of liquid nitrogen. Purity and quantity of every magnetically sorted T cell population were checked by analytical flow cytometry. Each sorted fraction had its genomic DNA isolated and then quantified by UV absorbance on a Nanodrop 2000c.

Sequencing used naive CD4+ T cells sorted from blood. Taken with the paper, the label for cell subset or site translates to: CD45RA+ positively selected. The chain links TRBV28 with TRBJ1-1, with the D segment identity uncertain. This clonotype was sampled from a man younger than 35 in good health. The sequence in DNA is TGTGCCAGCAGTCGCATTTTGCCCCGAACGGGGACTGAAGCTTTCTTT. Its amino acids are CASSRILPRTGTEAFF.